This TCR beta chain came from a study of CD8+ T cells in alopecia areata. General observations from the study: The study found TCR sharing across patients less clear than in mice, possibly for HLA reasons. How baseline CD8+ expansion relates to response remains uncertain (there was one nonresponder).

Noted treatment: oral pan-JAK inhibitor, 5-10 mg twice daily. It was from alopecia areata patients that lesional scalp punch biopsies and peripheral blood were collected. RNA extraction and reverse transcription yielded cDNA as sequencing template. Clones were read by immunoSEQ multiplex PCR, and TCRdb kept only the in-frame ones, dropping some. The data contain about 180,000 clones, around 49% of them seen just once; the ten biggest clones take up over 9.5%. Remarks on this clone: Its antigen is still unknown.

V shed 0 bases and J shed 5 bases, with 12 bases lying between them. The CDR3 consists of 14 residues. Germline CDR1 reads GTSNPN; CDR2 reads SVGIG (reference sequence). The chain links TRBV30 to TRBJ2-3; perhaps TRBD1 as D (6 bases). The source of this sequence is a human donor with alopecia areata. The sample consisted of CD8+ T cells sorted from blood, taken around week 54, from a patient treated with tofacitinib. CDR3 in amino acids: CAWSVRGQLDTQYF. The CDR3, as DNA: TGTGCCTGGAGTGTTCGTGGACAGTTAGATACGCAGTATTTT.